Listed below are T cell receptor beta chains from one sample, sequenced in a study of cytomegalovirus exposure and HLA in healthy donors. The table came from immunoSEQ multiplex PCR; TCRdb's copy has only in-frame clones and leaves some out. Of roughly 190,000 clones in the sample, about 62% were seen once. The sequenced material came from PBMCs. These receptors were collected from a man in his forties or fifties in good health and CMV-seronegative. CDR3s include the opening cysteine and the closing phenylalanine or tryptophan. A D gene is named only where the DNA matches it firmly. Some rows have no size entry. The others give once, few or many, or a class for an expanded clone.

-	TRBV7-6	-	15	TRBJ2-7	CASSPTDSRAYEQYF	TGTGCCAGCAGCCCAACCGACAGCAGAGCCTACGAGCAGTACTTC
TRBD1	TRBV15	few	15	TRBJ1-1	CATSRNRQGYTEAFF	TGTGCCACCAGCAGAAACCGACAGGGGTACACTGAAGCTTTCTTT
TRBD1	TRBV7-2	few	15	TRBJ1-3	CASSLAGTGTNTIYF	TGTGCCAGCAGCTTAGCGGGGACAGGGACAAACACCATATATTTT
-	TRBV10-3	-	14	TRBJ2-7	CARRGGAFDYEQYF	TGTGCCAGAAGGGGGGGGGCCTTCGACTACGAGCAGTACTTC
-	TRBV4-2	-	16	TRBJ1-4	CASSREGGVDNEKLFF	TGTGCCAGCAGCCGAGAGGGAGGAGTCGATAATGAAAAACTGTTTTTT
-	TRBV6-6	-	16	TRBJ2-3	CASSYATGRSTDTQYF	TGTGCCAGCAGTTACGCTACAGGGCGGAGCACAGATACGCAGTATTTT
-	TRBV5-6	-	13	TRBJ1-5	CASSLGPNQPQHF	TGTGCCAGCAGCTTGGGGCCGAATCAGCCCCAGCATTTT
-	TRBV18	-	14	TRBJ2-1	CASSPESSYREQFF	TGTGCCAGCTCACCAGAGTCTAGCTATCGTGAGCAGTTCTTC
TRBD1	TRBV7-2	-	16	TRBJ2-5	CASSLDPGQGLETQYF	TGTGCCAGCAGCTTAGACCCGGGACAGGGGCTGGAGACCCAGTACTTC
-	TRBV15	-	15	TRBJ2-7	CATSRDQSHPYEQYF	TGTGCCACCAGCAGAGATCAATCCCATCCATACGAGCAGTACTTC
TRBD2	TRBV19	few	13	TRBJ2-1	CASRGGTWGEQFF	TGTGCCAGTAGGGGGGGGACGTGGGGAGAGCAGTTCTTC
-	TRBV13	-	14	TRBJ1-1	CASSWKGGRTEAFF	TGTGCCAGCAGCTGGAAGGGAGGCAGGACTGAAGCTTTCTTT
-	TRBV7-9	-	13	TRBJ2-7	CASSSPRTYEQYF	TGTGCCAGCAGCTCGCCGAGGACCTACGAGCAGTACTTC